This TCR beta chain was profiled in a study of beta chain features in type 1 diabetes. Findings of the study overall: When Type 1 diabetes patients were examined, their TCRB CDR3s proved moderately but significantly shorter in all four CD4+ subsets.

Every isolated RNA sample was fully reverse transcribed, so sequencing captured expressed TCRB transcripts. Repertoires were generated with immunoSEQ multiplex PCR, while TCRdb's copy carries only in-frame clones and drops some. The sample has about 160,000 clones, roughly 10% seen once. A CD45RO/CCR7/CD25/CD127/CD95/CD27 panel sorted naive, central memory, regulatory and stem cell-like memory CD4+ cells. This CDR3 contains 16 residues. Trimming took 0 bases from V and 0 from J, leaving 12 bases between them. The germline V gene has CDR1 SGHKS and CDR2 YYEKEE (reference sequence). This clone was recorded a few times. Its antigen is undetermined.

The origin of this receptor is a woman between 25 and 40 years old with type 1 diabetes. V and J are TRBV5-5 and TRBJ1-1; maybe TRBD1 (6 bases). The sample was central memory CD4+ T cells from blood. The CDR3 region is CASSLGQGRMNTEAFF. The CDR3, as DNA: TGTGCCAGCAGCTTGGGGCAGGGGAGAATGAACACTGAAGCTTTCTTT.